The 15 T cell receptor beta chains in this list originate from one sample, sequenced in a study of T cell clones after liver transplantation. Only in-frame clones appear in the TCRdb table, and some are missing; sequencing was by immunoSEQ multiplex PCR. The table records tens of thousands of clones, about 70% of them present only once. The specimen was CD4+ T cells from blood, collected at the roughly 16-month timepoint. All receptors derive from a human patient who received a liver transplant. Some T cells may originate from the graft donor.

The gene calls are TRBV29-1 and TRBJ1-1; no clear D gene. Trimming left V 6 bases short and J 4 bases short, with 9 bases between. CDR3 length equals 11 residues. Germline V lookup: CDR1 SQVTM, CDR2 ANQGSEA. CDR3 sequence reads: CSVLPATEAFF. DNA of the CDR3: TGCAGCGTCCTCCCCGCCACTGAAGCTTTCTTT.

This clone has a handful of counts. The chain carries TRBV2 and TRBJ1-4; the match to TRBD1 covers 10 bases. J was trimmed by 7 bases and V by 4 bases; bases with no gene match: 3. The germline V gene encodes CDR1 SNHLY and CDR2 FYNNEI. This CDR3 contains 14 residues. The chain's CDR3 is CASSGDRGREKLFF. The DNA for the CDR3 is TGTGCCAGCAGTGGGGACAGGGGACGTGAAAAACTGTTTTTT.

The V call is TRBV28, the J call TRBJ1-2; a weak D match, TRBD1 (5 bases). Trimming removed 6 bases from V and 6 bases from J, with 20 bases in between. Germline CDR1 and CDR2: MDHEN and SYDVKM. The CDR3 runs 15 residues. CDR3 region: CASRPMLGVMDGYTF. CDR3 nucleotides: TGTGCCAGCAGACCAATGTTGGGGGTTATGGATGGCTACACCTTC.

This chain connects TRBV28 to TRBJ1-3; 9 bases agree with TRBD1. The CDR3 has 15 residues. Germline assignment: CDR1 MDHEN and CDR2 SYDVKM. J gave up 4 bases and V 5 bases, and 6 bases lay outside the gene matches. The CDR3 loop is CASSPEGTGGNTIYF. In nucleotides, the CDR3 is TGTGCCAGCAGTCCAGAAGGGACAGGGGGAAACACCATATATTTT.

This clone was observed once. This rearrangement joins TRBV6-1 to TRBJ1-1, with no clear D. Germline lookup yields CDR1 MNHNS and CDR2 SASEGT. V was trimmed by 3 bases and J by 3 bases, leaving 5 bases between them. The CDR3 extends over 12 amino acids. CDR3 DNA: TGTGCCAGCAGTGATATGCACACTGAAGCTTTCTTT. Its protein is CASSDMHTEAFF.

This clone was counted between two and nine times. In DNA form, the CDR3 reads TGTGCCAGCAGCTTCGACTACCGTGAGCAGTACGTC. Translated, it gives CASSFDYREQYV. The rearrangement joins TRBV7-9 to TRBJ2-7; weak D call: TRBD2 (5 bases). Germline V gene sequence: CDR1 SEHNR, CDR2 FQNEAQ (reference sequence). Trimming cost V 3 bases and J 7 bases, with 10 bases left between them. The CDR3 is 12 residues long.

The V and J genes are TRBV11-2 and TRBJ2-1; 12 bases map to TRBD2. Trimming took 1 base from V and 6 from J; bases not matched to a gene: 1. From germline, CDR1 is SGHAT and CDR2 FQNNGV. This CDR3 comprises 15 residues. The CDR3: CASSLASGRANEQFF. The CDR3 DNA sequence: TGTGCCAGCAGCTTAGCTAGCGGGAGGGCCAATGAGCAGTTCTTC.

The chain links TRBV18 to TRBJ2-7; 9 nucleotides agree with TRBD1. Germline-derived CDR1 and CDR2 are KGHSH and LQKENI. After removal of 3 bases from V and 5 bases from J, the junction contained 5 bases not matched to a gene. The CDR3 contains 14 residues. The CDR3 reads CASSPGTGSHEQYF. Written as DNA, the CDR3 is TGTGCCAGCTCACCCGGGACAGGGTCCCACGAGCAGTACTTC.

CDR3 in DNA: TGTGCCAGCAGTAAACTAGGAGCAACCGGGGAGCTGTTTTTT. Translating gives CASSKLGATGELFF. The chain employs TRBV27 and TRBJ2-2; D might be TRBD2 (5 bases). The V end was cut by 5 bases, the J end by 5 bases, with 12 bases between. From germline, CDR1 is MNHEY and CDR2 SMNVEV (reference sequence). This CDR3 contains 14 residues.

The chain joins TRBV6-6 to TRBJ1-6; D unresolved. This CDR3 has 15 residues. Germline V gene sequence: CDR1 MNHNY, CDR2 SVGAGI (reference sequence). The V gene lost 6 bases and the J gene lost 6 bases, with 15 bases spanning the gap. As DNA, the CDR3 is TGTGCCAGCAGGAGGTTCCGGGGAGTTAATTCACCCCTCCACTTT. It translates to CASRRFRGVNSPLHF.

The chain couples TRBV6-5 to TRBJ2-3, with D maybe TRBD2 (5 bases). This CDR3 is built from 13 residues. CDR1 and CDR2 from the germline V gene are MNHEY and SVGAGI. V dropped 1 base and J dropped 7 bases, with 9 bases sitting between them. This chain's CDR3 is CASSYLRANTQYF. In DNA, the CDR3 is TGTGCCAGCAGTTACTTGAGGGCAAATACGCAGTATTTT.

J is TRBJ1-1 and V is TRBV2; D is uncertain. Per the germline V gene, CDR1 is SNHLY and CDR2 is FYNNEI. Trimming removed 1 base from V and 7 bases from J, with 10 bases in between. The CDR3 spans 13 residues. CDR3 coding DNA: TGTGCCAGCAGTGAAGAGGTTAACCGTGAAGCTTTCTTT. Translation gives CASSEEVNREAFF.

This sequence joins TRBV27 and TRBJ2-3; D unclear. The V end was cut by 5 bases, the J end by 0 bases, with 12 bases between. The length of the CDR3 is 15 residues. Germline CDR1 and CDR2: MNHEY and SMNVEV (reference sequence). CDR3 coding DNA: TGTGCCAGCAGTCCCTACTCCCCGAGCACAGATACGCAGTATTTT. Amino acids: CASSPYSPSTDTQYF.

The chain has TRBV5-3 and TRBJ2-7; no firm D call. TRBV5-3 is filed as an ORF, its function uncertain. Trimming took off 4 bases at V and 4 bases at J, with 12 bases between the two ends. The CDR3 loop spans 13 amino acids. Here the CDR3 reads CARSQSSWYEQYV. The DNA for the CDR3 is TGTGCCAGAAGCCAATCATCTTGGTACGAGCAGTACGTC.

The chain uses TRBV5-1 and TRBJ1-6, with 8 bases that match TRBD1. Germline lookup yields CDR1 SGHRS and CDR2 YFSETQ. This CDR3 contains 13 residues. V gave up 4 bases and J gave up 8 bases; unmatched junction bases: 2. CDR3 sequence (DNA): TGCGCCAGCAGCCAGGGGGCGGATTCACCCCTCCACTTT. Its translation is CASSQGADSPLHF.